The next 25 T cell receptor beta chains were all read from a single sample in a study of T cells in Graves' hyperthyroidism and ophthalmopathy. From RNA transcripts, TCR beta CDR3 regions were amplified. In the first-round RT-PCR of the TCR CDR3, the HTBI primer set was used. TCRdb reprocessed the multiplex PCR reads with MiXCR, giving one entry per CDR3 protein. This table holds more than 550,000 distinct CDR3 sequences, 18% found once. Sequenced sample: blood. These receptors were taken from a woman between 45 and 65 years old with Graves' hyperthyroidism that later progressed to Graves' ophthalmopathy.

The chain couples TRBV6-2 or TRBV6-3 to TRBJ2-7; D ambiguous. Germline-derived CDR1 and CDR2 are MNHEY and SVGEGT. V lost 2 bases and J 5 bases, leaving 16 bases between the germline ends. The CDR3 consists of 15 residues. In DNA form, the CDR3 reads TGTGCCAGCAGTTACCCCGTCTCATCAGATGACGAGCAGTACTTC. Its protein product is CASSYPVSSDDEQYF.

V gene TRBV6-9 combines with J gene TRBJ2-5, with D perhaps matching TRBD1 (6 bases). The germline V and J ends were trimmed by 3 bases and 1 base, with 12 bases remaining between them. The germline gives CDR1 MNHGY, CDR2 SVAAGI. This CDR3 contains 15 residues. The CDR3, as DNA: TGTGCCAGCAGTTACCCACAGGGCGCCCAAGAGACCCAGTACTTC. Translated, it gives CASSYPQGAQETQYF.

This chain uses TRBV6-1 with TRBJ2-2, with TRBD1 matching 10 bases. Germline assignment: CDR1 MNHNS and CDR2 SASEGT. The CDR3 spans 16 residues. The junction had 11 bases not matched to a gene; V was cut back by 4 bases and J by 9 bases. The CDR3 region is CASSGPGQGILWELFF. The CDR3, as DNA: TGTGCCAGCAGTGGGCCGGGACAGGGGATCCTTTGGGAGCTGTTTTTT.

The rearrangement uses TRBV11-2 and TRBJ1-3; D gene unclear. Germline CDR1 reads SGHAT; CDR2 reads FQNNGV. The CDR3 is 17 amino acids. The V and J ends lost 0 bases and 0 bases respectively, with 12 bases between them. The CDR3 loop reads CASSLDIAPTSGNTIYF. The CDR3 nucleotides read TGTGCCAGCAGCTTAGATATAGCCCCGACCTCTGGAAACACCATATATTTT.

The chain couples TRBV10-3 to TRBJ1-6; possibly TRBD1 for D (5 bases). The CDR3 extends over 14 amino acids. Trimming took 3 bases from V and 10 from J, leaving 13 bases between them. Germline V gene data show CDR1 as ENHRY and CDR2 as SYGVKD. CDR3 protein: CAISEGTWESPLHF. CDR3 sequence (DNA): TGTGCCATCAGTGAAGGGACCTGGGAGTCACCCCTCCACTTT.

A few counts support this clonotype. The gene calls are TRBV19 and TRBJ2-1, with 8 positions matching TRBD1. Trimming removed 8 bases from V and 0 bases from J; junction bases left unmatched: 9. The CDR3 loop spans 16 amino acids. CDR1 and CDR2 from the germline V gene are LNHDA and SQIVND (reference sequence). CDR3 coding DNA: TGTGCCAGTTTATCGGACAGGGCCAGCTCCTACAATGAGCAGTTCTTC. Its translation: CASLSDRASSYNEQFF.

Only a few counts were recorded for this clonotype. The V call is TRBV7-2, the J call TRBJ1-4; no clear D gene. The V gene lost 2 bases and the J gene lost 4 bases, with 8 bases spanning the gap. Looked up from germline, CDR1 is SGHTA and CDR2 is FQGNSA. CDR3 length: 14 amino acids. The CDR3 is CASSLQAFNEKLFF. The CDR3 DNA follows: TGTGCCAGCAGCTTACAAGCGTTTAATGAAAAACTGTTTTTT.

This clonotype was seen many times. The chain couples TRBV2 to TRBJ2-1; the D gene is possibly TRBD2 (5 bases). Germline CDR1 is SNHLY and CDR2 is FYNNEI. CDR3 length: 12 amino acids. The germline V and J ends were trimmed by 6 bases and 3 bases, with 6 bases remaining between them. The CDR3, as DNA: TGTGCCAGCAGCGGGGACTACAATGAGCAGTTCTTC. It codes for CASSGDYNEQFF.

This clonotype turned up a few times. The rearrangement joins TRBV18 to TRBJ1-1; the D is unclear. The CDR3 contains 13 residues. Deletions cut 4 bases from V and 1 base from J, with 7 bases between. Germline V gives CDR1 KGHSH, CDR2 LQKENI. The CDR3 nucleotides are TGTGCCAGCTCACTGAAGGAGAACACTGAAGCTTTCTTT. It translates to CASSLKENTEAFF. Filled out from reference TRBV18 and TRBJ1-1, the complete variable domain reads NAGVMQNPRHLVRRRGQEARLRCSPMKGHSHVYWYRQLPEEGLKFMVYLQKENIIDESGMPKERFSAEFPKEGPSILRIQQVVRGDSAAYFCASSLKENTEAFFGQGTRLTVV.

The table lists this clonotype with a few counts. The V and J genes are TRBV4-2 and TRBJ1-2; D uncertain. The length of the CDR3 is 13 residues. Germline V gene data show CDR1 as LGHNA and CDR2 as YNFKEQ. Between the trimmed V and J ends, which lost 0 bases and 5 bases, there was a span of 7 bases. The CDR3 bases are TGTGCCAGCAGCCAAGATAGGCCATATGGCTACACCTTC. Translated: CASSQDRPYGYTF.

This clonotype appeared many times. This rearrangement joins TRBV2 to TRBJ2-3; D perhaps matches TRBD1 (5 bases). The CDR3 has 13 amino acids. Trimming removed 3 bases from V and 3 bases from J, with 7 bases in between. Looked up from germline, CDR1 is SNHLY and CDR2 is FYNNEI. The chain's CDR3 is CASSDQGTDTQYF. CDR3 DNA sequence: TGTGCCAGCAGTGATCAGGGAACAGATACGCAGTATTTT.

This clonotype was seen a handful of times. The J gene is TRBJ2-7, the V gene TRBV6-1; D is unresolved. Trimming stripped 2 bases from V and 4 bases from J, with 6 bases between. This CDR3 spans 12 amino acids. The germline gives CDR1 MNHNS, CDR2 SASEGT. CDR3 DNA sequence: TGTGCCAGCAGTGAACAGTGGTACGAGCAGTACTTC. It yields the protein CASSEQWYEQYF.

Of note for this clonotype: This may come from a read error, since a much larger clone is one base off. This sequence joins TRBV7-2 and TRBJ2-7, with D possibly TRBD2 on 6 matching bases. The CDR3 is made up of 14 amino acids. Per the germline V gene, CDR1 is SGHTA and CDR2 is FQGNSA. Deletions cut 1 base from V and 2 bases from J, with 9 bases between. The CDR3 DNA reads as TGTGCCAGCAGCTTAGACGGGAGTACCTACGAGCAGTACTTC. Translated, it gives CASSLDGSTYEQYF.

The genes are TRBV10-2 and TRBJ2-1; D remains unclear. V gave up 2 bases and J gave up 0 bases, with 5 bases separating them. The CDR3 consists of 14 residues. Germline V CDR1 and CDR2: WSHSY, SAAADI. CDR3 DNA sequence: TGCGCCAGCAGTGAGACCAGCTCCTACAATGAGCAGTTCTTC. This encodes CASSETSSYNEQFF.

This chain links TRBV10-3 with TRBJ2-7; 7 bases agree with TRBD2. In germline, CDR1 is ENHRY, CDR2 SYGVKD. The CDR3 loop spans 17 amino acids. The V and J ends lost 4 bases and 3 bases, in that order; junction bases with no gene match: 15. CDR3 amino acids: CAISGSTSVWNLYEQYF. The CDR3 coding sequence is TGTGCCATCAGTGGTTCTACTAGCGTATGGAATCTCTACGAGCAGTACTTC.

The table lists this clonotype with a few counts. This chain connects TRBV6-1 to TRBJ2-2; 8 nucleotides line up with TRBD1. V dropped 5 bases and J dropped 1; count of bases not matched to a gene: 3. Germline V gene lookup returns CDR1 MNHNS and CDR2 SASEGT. The CDR3 is made up of 15 amino acids. The chain's CDR3 is CASSKDRENTGELFF. CDR3 bases: TGTGCCAGCAGTAAGGACAGGGAGAACACCGGGGAGCTGTTTTTT.

This clonotype was seen many times. The V and J genes are TRBV3-1 and TRBJ2-3, with 11 bases fitting TRBD1. V shed 3 bases and J 4 bases; nucleotides not matched to a gene: 6. CDR3 length: 16 residues. Germline V lookup: CDR1 LGHDT, CDR2 YNNKEL (reference sequence). Here the CDR3 reads CASSQYPGQGADTQYF. Here the CDR3 DNA reads TGTGCCAGCAGCCAGTACCCGGGACAGGGGGCAGATACGCAGTATTTT.

This sequence joins TRBV5-1 and TRBJ2-1; 13 positions agree with TRBD2. This CDR3 contains 17 residues. The germline gives CDR1 SGHRS, CDR2 YFSETQ. V gave up 3 bases and J gave up 7 bases; unmatched junction bases: 10. CDR3 sequence (DNA): TGCGCCAGCAGCTCTTCCGGGACTAGCGGGGCTTGGAATGAGCAGTTCTTC. This codes for CASSSSGTSGAWNEQFF.

This clonotype came up a few times. V is TRBV20-1 and J is TRBJ1-1; no definite D call. This CDR3 region has 14 residues. Germline assignment: CDR1 DFQATT and CDR2 SNEGSKA (reference sequence). Trimming took off 2 bases at V and 0 bases at J, with 10 bases between the two ends. CDR3 sequence (DNA): TGCAGTGCTAGATGGGCGGGATTGAACACTGAAGCTTTCTTT. This translates into CSARWAGLNTEAFF.

The table lists this clonotype with many counts. The V gene is TRBV5-1, the J gene TRBJ1-1; D is unresolved. Germline CDR1 and CDR2: SGHRS and YFSETQ. V was cut by 5 bases and J by 8 bases, with 10 bases left in between. The CDR3 has 11 amino acids. The CDR3 region is CASRGPTEAFF. For the CDR3, the DNA is TGCGCCAGCAGAGGTCCTACCGAAGCTTTCTTT.

The sample holds a few counts of this clonotype. The gene calls are TRBV6-2 or TRBV6-3 and TRBJ1-1; D is possibly TRBD1 (6 bases). Germline lookup yields CDR1 MNHEY and CDR2 SVGEGT. V lost 6 bases, J lost 1 base, and 9 bases lay in between. The CDR3 contains 13 residues. The CDR3 DNA sequence: TGTGCCAGCAGAAAGGGACAGAACACTGAAGCTTTCTTT. Translation gives CASRKGQNTEAFF.

In its sample, this clonotype was seen many times. The chain has TRBV2 and TRBJ1-1; 9 bases are shared with TRBD1. Germline V CDR1 and CDR2: SNHLY, FYNNEI. The V gene end was trimmed by 7 bases and the J gene end by 8 bases; junction bases not matched to a gene: 11. The CDR3 covers 14 residues. For the CDR3, the DNA is TGTGCCAGCACTCAAGGGCCCGGACAGGGGGAAGCTTTCTTT. This translates into CASTQGPGQGEAFF.

The rearrangement links TRBV30 to TRBJ1-1; D gene uncertain. The CDR3 totals 13 residues. The germline gives CDR1 GTSNPN, CDR2 SVGIG (reference sequence). Trimming removed 3 bases from V and 6 bases from J, with 14 bases in between. This CDR3 is CAWRGLLFPEAFF. Written as DNA, the CDR3 is TGTGCCTGGAGAGGGTTGTTGTTCCCTGAAGCTTTCTTT.

This clonotype was seen at least ten times. The CDR3 nucleotides are TGTGCCAGCAGAACAGGGGCGGGTGAAGCTTTCTTT. This gives the protein CASRTGAGEAFF. The chain uses TRBV5-6 and TRBJ1-1, with TRBD1 identical over 7 bases. Germline V gene sequence: CDR1 SGHDT, CDR2 YYEEEE. After removal of 5 bases from V and 7 bases from J, the junction contained 5 bases not matched to a gene. The CDR3 is made up of 12 amino acids.

The genes are TRBV19 and TRBJ2-5, with 13 bases identical to TRBD2. Looked up from germline, CDR1 is LNHDA and CDR2 is SQIVND (reference sequence). This CDR3 is built from 17 residues. J lost 2 bases, V lost 5 bases, and 8 bases had no gene match. The CDR3 protein is CASSAGRLAGGQETQYF. The CDR3 bases are TGTGCCAGTAGTGCCGGCAGACTAGCGGGGGGACAAGAGACCCAGTACTTC. The complete variable domain, with remaining parts taken from reference TRBV19 and TRBJ2-5, reads DGGITQSPKYLFRKEGQNVTLSCEQNLNHDAMYWYRQDPGQGLRLIYYSQIVNDFQKGDIAEGYSVSREKKESFPLTVTSAQKNPTAFYLCASSAGRLAGGQETQYFGPGTRLLVL.